These 32 T cell receptor beta chains were all obtained from the same sample, sequenced in a study of regulatory T cells in long-lasting Graves disease. The time point: newly diagnosed GD, antithyroid drugs for less than 3 months. The TCR library was made from RNA that had been extracted from PBMCs in TRIzol. CDR3 regions were amplified by Arm-PCR using iRepertoire HTBI primers to build TCR beta libraries. TCRdb re-analysed the multiplex PCR reads in MiXCR, keeping a single row per CDR3 protein. The profile shows around 460,000 distinct CDR3 sequences, roughly 15% of them singletons. The data also belong to a second study, concerning T cells in Graves' hyperthyroidism and ophthalmopathy.

This specimen consisted of peripheral blood mononuclear cells (PBMCs), obtained at new diagnosis, from a patient treated with antithyroid drugs. The receptors derive from a woman aged 45-59 years with Graves disease.

This clonotype was recorded at least ten times. This rearrangement joins TRBV27 to TRBJ2-5; D is uncertain. This CDR3 contains 14 residues. CDR1 and CDR2 (germline): MNHEY, SMNVEV (reference sequence). V was cut by 0 bases and J by 3 bases, with 8 bases left in between. The CDR3 loop is CASSLSFRKETQYF. DNA for the CDR3: TGTGCCAGCAGTTTATCGTTCAGGAAAGAGACCCAGTACTTC.

This clonotype was counted ten times or more. CDR3 sequence (DNA): TGTGCCAGCAGCTTAGGGGGTAGCGGGAGACAAGAGACCCAGTACTTC. Translating it yields CASSLGGSGRQETQYF. V and J are TRBV7-8 and TRBJ2-5; 9 positions match TRBD2. This CDR3 is built from 16 residues. Losses at the gene ends were 1 base for V and 2 bases for J; bases not matched to a gene: 5. Germline CDR1 SGHVS, CDR2 FQNEAQ.

This clonotype has a handful of counts. This chain connects TRBV24-1 to TRBJ2-7; either TRBD1 or TRBD2 may supply D (6 bases each). The V gene's germline CDR1 is KGHDR and CDR2 SFDVKD. The CDR3 spans 15 residues. Trimming cost V 4 bases and J 8 bases, with 20 bases left between them. Written as DNA, the CDR3 is TGTGCCACCAGTGACCCCATGGACAGCGGAGGGAAGCAGTACTTC. Protein sequence: CATSDPMDSGGKQYF.

This clonotype showed up many times. The chain uses TRBV2 and TRBJ2-7, with D possibly being TRBD1 (6 bases). This CDR3 is 15 amino acids long. The V gene lost 6 bases and the J gene lost 3 bases, with 18 bases spanning the gap. Germline CDR1 is SNHLY and CDR2 is FYNNEI. This CDR3 is CASSRTGTSYYEQYF. CDR3 in DNA: TGTGCCAGCAGCCGGACCGGGACATCATACTACGAGCAGTACTTC.

This rearrangement joins TRBV10-1 to TRBJ1-1; D is uncertain. With 2 bases removed from V and 0 bases from J, the gap between germline ends came to 7 bases. This CDR3 is 14 amino acids long. Germline CDR1 reads WNHNN; CDR2 reads SYGVQD (reference sequence). The CDR3 bases are TGCGCCAGCAGTGAGAACAGTTTGAACACTGAAGCTTTCTTT. As protein: CASSENSLNTEAFF.

V gene TRBV19 combines with J gene TRBJ1-1; maybe TRBD1 (5 bases). V was pared by 5 bases and J by 0 bases, with 16 bases between. Germline-derived CDR1 and CDR2 are LNHDA and SQIVND (reference sequence). This CDR3 comprises 16 residues. The CDR3 here is CASSLERTTMNTEAFF. The CDR3 DNA follows: TGTGCCAGTAGTCTGGAAAGGACAACGATGAACACTGAAGCTTTCTTT. Complete variable domain (other parts from reference TRBV19 and TRBJ1-1): DGGITQSPKYLFRKEGQNVTLSCEQNLNHDAMYWYRQDPGQGLRLIYYSQIVNDFQKGDIAEGYSVSREKKESFPLTVTSAQKNPTAFYLCASSLERTTMNTEAFFGQGTRLTVV.

There are a few counts of this clonotype. The V call is TRBV20-1, the J call TRBJ1-2; possibly TRBD1 for D (5 bases). Trimming shortened V by 0 bases and J by 8 bases, and 19 bases separated the two germline ends. Germline values: CDR1 DFQATT, CDR2 SNEGSKA (reference sequence). This CDR3 contains 15 residues. For the CDR3, the DNA is TGCAGTGCTAGAGATCCCCCTGGGGGGTTTGAGGGCTACACCTTC. Encoded protein: CSARDPPGGFEGYTF.

The chain joins TRBV2 to TRBJ2-5; tentative D call: TRBD2 (5 bases). Germline assignment: CDR1 SNHLY and CDR2 FYNNEI. V gave up 3 bases and J gave up 1 base, with 9 bases separating them. The CDR3 is made up of 14 amino acids. The chain's CDR3 is CASSELLVQETQYF. CDR3 sequence (DNA): TGTGCCAGCAGTGAGTTACTAGTCCAAGAGACCCAGTACTTC.

This clonotype was found a few times. This may come from a read error, since a much larger clone is one base off. The V call is TRBV3-1, the J call TRBJ1-1; D uncertain. The ends were cut back, 10 bases at V and 0 bases at J, with 12 bases in the middle. Germline V gene data show CDR1 as LGHDT and CDR2 as YNNKEL (reference sequence). The CDR3 covers 13 residues. CDR3 nucleotide sequence: TGTGCCACCTCCCCGTATCTGAACACTGAAGCTTTCTTT. This codes for CATSPYLNTEAFF.

V and J are TRBV10-3 and TRBJ1-5, with 9 bases matching TRBD1. The CDR3 runs to 14 residues. The trim removed 4 bases at V and 5 bases at J, leaving 3 bases unmatched. In germline, CDR1 is ENHRY, CDR2 SYGVKD. The CDR3: CAISATGGDQPQHF. CDR3 sequence (DNA): TGTGCCATCAGTGCGACAGGGGGAGATCAGCCCCAGCATTTT.

The rearrangement links TRBV29-1 to TRBJ2-1, with D perhaps TRBD2 (6 bases). V lost 0 bases and J 1 base, leaving 13 bases between the germline ends. Germline V CDR1 and CDR2: SQVTM, ANQGSEA. This CDR3 spans 16 amino acids. Here the CDR3 reads CSVEDRDSGSYNEQFF. The CDR3 DNA follows: TGCAGCGTTGAAGATCGGGACTCCGGGTCCTACAATGAGCAGTTCTTC.

This clonotype was counted at least ten times. This chain connects TRBV19 to TRBJ1-1; a possible D gene is TRBD1 (5 bases). Germline CDR1 is LNHDA and CDR2 is SQIVND (reference sequence). This CDR3 spans 13 amino acids. V lost 3 bases, J lost 3 bases, and 8 bases lay in between. This chain's CDR3 is CASSIFRDTEAFF. DNA for the CDR3: TGTGCCAGTAGTATCTTCAGGGACACTGAAGCTTTCTTT.

This chain uses TRBV7-9 with TRBJ2-7; D gene uncertain. Germline values: CDR1 SEHNR, CDR2 FQNEAQ (reference sequence). Trimming removed 5 bases from V and 3 bases from J, with 14 bases in between. This CDR3 has 14 residues. The CDR3 protein is CASSPTTLLYEQYF. The CDR3 DNA sequence: TGTGCCAGCAGCCCAACGACCCTACTCTACGAGCAGTACTTC.

V is TRBV27 and J is TRBJ1-4; D gene uncertain. Trimming cost V 7 bases and J 6 bases, with 12 bases left between them. The germline V gene has CDR1 MNHEY and CDR2 SMNVEV (reference sequence). This CDR3 is built from 13 residues. CDR3 nucleotides: TGTGCCAGCAATAGGGATAGAGATGAAAAACTGTTTTTT. This gives the protein CASNRDRDEKLFF.

This clonotype was observed at least ten times. This chain links TRBV6-2 or TRBV6-3 with TRBJ2-7; 14 nucleotides match TRBD2. Trimming at V came to 4 bases and at J to 3 bases, leaving 8 bases not matched to a gene. Germline-derived CDR1 and CDR2 are MNHEY and SVGEGT. This CDR3 contains 17 residues. As DNA, the CDR3 is TGTGCCAGCAGTTCCACCCCCGGGACTAGCGGGAGCTACGAGCAGTACTTC. As protein: CASSSTPGTSGSYEQYF.

V gene TRBV19 combines with J gene TRBJ2-7, with D possibly TRBD2 on 5 matching bases. The CDR3 loop spans 14 amino acids. The germline gives CDR1 LNHDA, CDR2 SQIVND (reference sequence). V shed 3 bases and J shed 1 base, with 10 bases lying between them. CDR3 amino acids: CASSITWESYEQYF. The DNA for the CDR3 is TGTGCCAGTAGTATTACGTGGGAGTCCTACGAGCAGTACTTC.

This clonotype came up many times. The V and J genes are TRBV5-1 and TRBJ1-1; 9 nucleotides agree with TRBD1. Germline V lookup: CDR1 SGHRS, CDR2 YFSETQ. CDR3 length: 15 residues. Germline trimming cut 4 bases from V and 4 bases from J; bases unmatched to any gene: 8. The CDR3 bases are TGCGCCAGCAGCCCCGGGACAGGGATTCGCACTGAAGCTTTCTTT. This sequence encodes CASSPGTGIRTEAFF. Complete variable domain (other parts from reference TRBV5-1 and TRBJ1-1): KAGVTQTPRYLIKTRGQQVTLSCSPISGHRSVSWYQQTPGQGLQFLFEYFSETQRNKGNFPGRFSGRQFSNSRSEMNVSTLELGDSALYLCASSPGTGIRTEAFFGQGTRLTVV.

This clonotype was counted ten times or more. The V and J genes are TRBV20-1 and TRBJ2-7; D remains ambiguous. Per germline, CDR1 DFQATT and CDR2 SNEGSKA (reference sequence). This CDR3 region has 13 residues. V lost 0 bases to trimming and J lost 3 bases, with 9 bases between them. The CDR3 spells CSARDTDGYEQYF. CDR3 in DNA: TGCAGTGCTAGAGATACAGATGGCTACGAGCAGTACTTC.

In this sample, this clonotype turned up many times. The genes are TRBV18 and TRBJ2-2; D uncertain. The CDR3 runs to 14 residues. The V and J ends lost 0 bases and 2 bases respectively, with 4 bases between them. Germline-derived CDR1 and CDR2 are KGHSH and LQKENI. Here the CDR3 DNA reads TGTGCCAGCTCACCACCTACAAACACCGGGGAGCTGTTTTTT. Translation: CASSPPTNTGELFF.

This clonotype has more than one count but fewer than ten. The chain couples TRBV27 to TRBJ2-7; the D is unclear. Germline V gene data show CDR1 as MNHEY and CDR2 as SMNVEV (reference sequence). V lost 5 bases to trimming and J lost 6 bases, with 5 bases between them. The CDR3 runs to 10 residues. The CDR3 region is CASSSLEQYF. As DNA, the CDR3 is TGTGCCAGCAGTAGCCTCGAGCAGTACTTC.

There are many counts of this clonotype. This chain uses TRBV11-2 with TRBJ2-3; D gene ambiguous. Per the germline V gene, CDR1 is SGHAT and CDR2 is FQNNGV. The length of the CDR3 is 15 residues. The V and J ends lost 3 bases and 2 bases respectively, with 12 bases between them. The CDR3 DNA reads as TGTGCCAGCAGCTTCGGTGTCCCTGACACAGATACGCAGTATTTT. It translates to CASSFGVPDTDTQYF.

This clonotype was counted at least ten times. V and J are TRBV3-1 and TRBJ1-6; D uncertain. There are 14 residues in the CDR3. Trimming took off 4 bases at V and 7 bases at J, with 11 bases between the two ends. The germline CDR1 and CDR2 sequences are LGHDT and YNNKEL (reference sequence). The DNA of the CDR3 is TGTGCCAGCAGCCTCCCGCGGGGAAATTCACCCCTCCACTTT. Amino acids: CASSLPRGNSPLHF.

The chain is built from TRBV14 and TRBJ2-7; D unclear. Trimming stripped 1 base from V and 7 bases from J, with 11 bases between. The V gene's germline CDR1 is SGHDN and CDR2 FVKESK. The CDR3 is made up of 13 amino acids. CDR3 sequence: CASSQVAMGEQYF. Here the CDR3 DNA reads TGTGCCAGCAGCCAAGTAGCAATGGGGGAGCAGTACTTC.

The V gene is TRBV27, the J gene TRBJ2-7; tentatively, D is TRBD1 or TRBD2 (6 bases each). This CDR3 spans 15 amino acids. Trimming removed 5 bases at V and 3 bases at J, with 17 bases between. In germline, CDR1 is MNHEY, CDR2 SMNVEV (reference sequence). The CDR3 DNA sequence: TGTGCCAGCAGTCCTGACAGGCGGGGTGGCTACGAGCAGTACTTC. It encodes CASSPDRRGGYEQYF.

The table lists this clonotype with a few counts. This chain links TRBV9 with TRBJ2-5, with D maybe TRBD2 (6 bases). Germline V lookup: CDR1 SGDLS, CDR2 YYNGEE. V gave up 2 bases and J gave up 2 bases, with 19 bases separating them. The CDR3 is 17 residues long. CDR3 DNA: TGTGCCAGCAGCGTCCTTACTGGGCAGGGAGGTCAAGAGACCCAGTACTTC. The encoded protein is CASSVLTGQGGQETQYF.

This clonotype was seen a handful of times. This CDR3 reads CASSERRGPPYEQYF. The DNA for the CDR3 is TGTGCCAGCAGCGAACGCAGGGGTCCCCCCTACGAGCAGTACTTC. The V call is TRBV13, the J call TRBJ2-7, with a weak D call TRBD1 (6 bases). CDR3 size: 15 residues. CDR1 and CDR2 (germline): PRHDT, FYEKMQ (reference sequence). V was trimmed by 5 bases and J by 2 bases, leaving 16 bases between them.

This clonotype was seen at least ten times. The chain employs TRBV28 and TRBJ1-2; D not resolved. The CDR3 has 12 amino acids. Germline-derived CDR1 and CDR2 are MDHEN and SYDVKM. V lost 9 bases and J 0 bases, leaving 8 bases between the germline ends. The CDR3 nucleotides are TGTGCCAGTAAGACCTCTAACTATGGCTACACCTTC. Its protein product is CASKTSNYGYTF.

This sequence joins TRBV12-3 or TRBV12-4 and TRBJ1-5; D gene ambiguous. Deletions cut 6 bases from V and 0 bases from J, with 12 bases between. CDR3 size: 15 residues. DNA for the CDR3: TGTGCCAGCAGCCAATCTTGGGGTAGCAATCAGCCCCAGCATTTT. Translation: CASSQSWGSNQPQHF.

This clonotype was seen repeatedly, ten times or more. The V and J genes are TRBV10-3 and TRBJ2-3; D remains ambiguous. Germline V gene sequence: CDR1 ENHRY, CDR2 SYGVKD. The CDR3 consists of 12 residues. The V end lost 7 bases, the J end lost 1 base, and 6 bases lay between the germline ends. DNA of the CDR3: TGTGCCATCACTGGGGGCACAGATACGCAGTATTTT. Translated, it gives CAITGGTDTQYF.

This clonotype has ten or more counts. The V gene is TRBV10-3, the J gene TRBJ2-1; 8 bases line up with TRBD1. V was clipped by 5 bases and J by 8 bases; unmatched bases: 8. Germline loops: CDR1 ENHRY, CDR2 SYGVKD. This CDR3 has 14 residues. For the CDR3, the DNA is TGTGCCATCAGTAGGACAGGGTTGGGCGATGAGCAGTTCTTC. It is translated as CAISRTGLGDEQFF.

Many counts were recorded for this clonotype. V gene TRBV6-1 combines with J gene TRBJ2-7; 10 bases map to TRBD2. This CDR3 contains 14 residues. After removal of 5 bases from V and 4 bases from J, the junction contained 5 bases not matched to a gene. CDR1 and CDR2 (germline): MNHNS, SASEGT. The CDR3 coding sequence is TGTGCCAGCAGTCATCTAGCGGGAGTGTACGAGCAGTACTTC. Its protein product is CASSHLAGVYEQYF.

In regard to this clonotype: One junction end disagrees with the germline gene, perhaps due to a read error. The gene calls are TRBV20-1 and TRBJ1-2; TRBD1 aligns across 7 bases. The CDR3 length is 17 residues. In germline, CDR1 is DFQATT, CDR2 SNEGSKA (reference sequence). CDR3 sequence reads: CSARELNTGVFGYGHTF. The CDR3 nucleotides are TGCAGTGCTAGAGAACTTAATACAGGGGTCTTTGGCTATGGCCACACCTTC.